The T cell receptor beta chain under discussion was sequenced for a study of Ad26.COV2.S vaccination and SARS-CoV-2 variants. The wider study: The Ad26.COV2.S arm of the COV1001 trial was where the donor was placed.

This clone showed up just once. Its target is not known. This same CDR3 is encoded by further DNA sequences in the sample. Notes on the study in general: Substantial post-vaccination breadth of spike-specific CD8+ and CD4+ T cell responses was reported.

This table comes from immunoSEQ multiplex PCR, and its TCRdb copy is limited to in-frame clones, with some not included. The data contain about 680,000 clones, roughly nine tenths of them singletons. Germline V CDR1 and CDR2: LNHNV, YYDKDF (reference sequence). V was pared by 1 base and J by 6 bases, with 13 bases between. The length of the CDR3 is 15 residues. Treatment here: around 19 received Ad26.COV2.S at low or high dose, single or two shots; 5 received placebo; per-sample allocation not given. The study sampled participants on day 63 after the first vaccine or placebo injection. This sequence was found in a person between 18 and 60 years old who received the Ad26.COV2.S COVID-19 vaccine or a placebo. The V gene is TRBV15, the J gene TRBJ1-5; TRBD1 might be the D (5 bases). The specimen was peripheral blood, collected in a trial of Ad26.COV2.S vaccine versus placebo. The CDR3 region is CATSRGQGGGQPQHF. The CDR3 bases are TGTGCCACCAGCAGAGGGCAGGGAGGAGGTCAGCCCCAGCATTTT.